This T cell receptor beta chain was captured by sequencing in a study of OX40 agonist ivuxolimab in advanced cancers. For the study at large: Dose-escalation patients were diagnosed with hepatocellular carcinoma, melanoma, renal cell cancer or head and neck cancer.

Remarks on this clone: Its antigen is not known.

Germline CDR1 reads SGHDT; CDR2 reads YYEEEE. With V trimmed by 2 bases and J by 4 bases, 9 bases remained unmatched. The CDR3 loop spans 16 amino acids. If patients had autoimmune disease history or systemic immunosuppression, they were excluded. The table came from immunoSEQ multiplex PCR; TCRdb's copy has only in-frame clones and leaves some out. The table has 120,000 or so clones, around 93% seen once. General observations from the study: Both blood CD4+ and CD8+ T cells showed clonal growth by week 6 at 0.1 to 3.0 mg/kg. CD8+ T cells were the subset that, on average, had more expanded clones than CD4+.

The sequencing here drew on CD4+ or CD8+ T cells sorted from blood, taken in a trial of the OX40 agonist ivuxolimab. The V gene is TRBV5-6, the J gene TRBJ2-5; 9 bases agree with TRBD1. This receptor was taken from an adult with an advanced solid tumor such as melanoma, head and neck, liver or kidney cancer. The CDR3 nucleotides are TGTGCCAGCAGCTTTGACAGGGGGGTCCTTTTAGAGACCCAGTACTTC. Its translation: CASSFDRGVLLETQYF.